This TCR delta chain was captured by sequencing in a study of gamma-delta chains in newborns, infants, children. About the study: Microbial exposure reportedly drives polyclonal innate γδ T cell expansion after birth.

TCRdb re-called the reads via CATT. The sample yields about 4,900 delta-chain clones, approximately 3.6% seen once. This clone was counted between two and nine times. This sequence may be a read error, since a much larger clone differs from it by one base. Other DNA sequences in the same sample also yield this CDR3. The CDR3 spans 15 residues. Per germline, CDR1 TSWWSYY and CDR2 QGS. The TCR was taken from a child who was a newborn, infant or young child, either healthy, febrile or measles-vaccinated (not recorded which). The genes are TRDV1 and TRDJ1; D is uncertain. Sequenced: blood. CDR3 sequence (DNA): TGTGCTCTTGGGGAGCTATTGATGGAGACCGATAAGCTCATCTTT. Amino acids: CALGELLMETDKLIF.